The rows below give T cell receptor beta chains drawn from one sample of a study of Ad26.COV2.S vaccination and SARS-CoV-2 variants. The method was immunoSEQ multiplex PCR; TCRdb's version includes in-frame clones alone and lacks a portion of them. The sample contains 400,000 to 450,000 clones, roughly 90% of which appear only once. The starting material was peripheral blood, obtained in a trial of Ad26.COV2.S vaccine versus placebo. The receptor set was obtained from a person between 18 and 60 years old who received the Ad26.COV2.S COVID-19 vaccine or a placebo. Both conserved end residues are part of each CDR3. Fields, in order: J gene, D gene, V gene, clone size, CDR3 protein, CDR3 DNA. A D gene is named only where the DNA matches it firmly. Only part of the rows carry a size: once, few, many, or a class if the clone is expanded.

>TRBJ2-2|NA|TRBV6-1|NA
CASSASPDLNTGELFF
TGTGCCAGCAGTGCTTCACCAGATTTGAACACCGGGGAGCTGTTTTTT
>TRBJ1-5|TRBD1|TRBV2|NA
CASAGQGAGQPQHF
TGTGCCAGCGCTGGACAGGGGGCTGGTCAGCCCCAGCATTTT
>TRBJ2-7|NA|TRBV5-1|once
CASSFGTSQGYEQYF
TGCGCCAGCAGCTTCGGGACATCTCAGGGCTACGAGCAGTACTTC
>TRBJ2-7|TRBD1|TRBV4-3|NA
CASSQDRGQVYEQYF
TGCGCCAGCAGCCAAGATCGGGGACAGGTCTACGAGCAGTACTTC
>TRBJ2-1|NA|TRBV2|NA
CASSELASYNEQFF
TGTGCCAGCAGTGAACTAGCGAGCTACAATGAGCAGTTCTTC
>TRBJ2-7|NA|TRBV7-9|few
CASSRELGLFREQYF
TGTGCCAGCAGCCGCGAGCTCGGGCTATTCCGCGAGCAGTACTTC
>TRBJ1-6|TRBD1|TRBV10-3|NA
CAISPTGVGSPLHF
TGTGCCATCAGCCCGACAGGGGTAGGGTCACCCCTCCACTTT
>TRBJ2-3|NA|TRBV27|NA
CASSLFSRTRTDTQYF
TGTGCCAGCAGTTTATTTTCCAGGACACGCACAGATACGCAGTATTTT
>TRBJ2-7|NA|TRBV3-1/TRBV3-2|once
CASSQGQTYEQYF
TGTGCCAGCAGCCAGGGACAAACCTACGAGCAGTACTTC
>TRBJ2-3|NA|TRBV30|NA
CAWRQGFTDTQYF
TGTGCCTGGAGACAGGGCTTCACAGATACGCAGTATTTT
>TRBJ1-6|TRBD1|TRBV5-6|NA
CASSLFGTGSNSPLHF
TGTGCCAGCAGCTTGTTTGGGACAGGGTCCAATTCACCCCTCCACTTT
>TRBJ2-7|TRBD1|TRBV5-1|NA
CASSLVPGQGREQYF
TGCGCCAGCAGCTTGGTGCCGGGACAGGGGAGGGAGCAGTACTTC
>TRBJ2-7|NA|TRBV28|NA
CASSWEYGLPSYEQYF
TGTGCCAGCAGTTGGGAGTACGGGTTACCTTCCTACGAGCAGTACTTC
>TRBJ1-4|TRBD1|TRBV19|NA
CASSINAGTGEKLFF
TGTGCCAGTAGTATCAACGCCGGGACAGGGGAAAAACTGTTTTTT
>TRBJ1-6|NA|TRBV6-6|once
CASSYGGDSPLHF
TGTGCCAGCAGTTACGGAGGGGATTCACCCCTCCACTTT
>TRBJ2-1|NA|TRBV24-1|NA
CATQGGRYGDPNEQFF
TGTGCCACCCAAGGGGGTAGGTATGGGGATCCAAATGAGCAGTTCTTC
>TRBJ2-5|NA|TRBV19|NA
CASSIGGSFQETQYF
TGTGCCAGTAGTATCGGTGGGAGCTTCCAAGAGACCCAGTACTTC
>TRBJ1-3|NA|TRBV19|NA
CASSIEMSSGNTIYF
TGTGCCAGTAGTATTGAGATGAGCTCTGGAAACACCATATATTTT
>TRBJ2-3|TRBD2|TRBV27|NA
CASTSISGLAFDTQYF
TGTGCCAGCACATCAATCTCGGGACTAGCCTTCGATACGCAGTATTTT
>TRBJ1-5|NA|TRBV6-4|NA
CASSGIRFNSNQPQHF
TGTGCCAGCAGCGGAATCAGGTTTAATAGCAATCAGCCCCAGCATTTT
>TRBJ2-1|NA|TRBV7-2|NA
CASSLAGLNEQFF
TGTGCCAGCAGCTTAGCAGGACTTAATGAGCAGTTCTTC
>TRBJ2-5|TRBD1|TRBV29-1|NA
CSVDGDRVAQYF
TGCAGCGTCGACGGGGACAGGGTCGCCCAGTACTTC
>TRBJ2-7|NA|TRBV3-1/TRBV3-2|NA
CASSSYTQGTHMDEQYF
TGTGCCAGCAGCTCTTATACACAGGGAACCCACATGGACGAGCAGTACTTC
>TRBJ1-2|NA|TRBV2|NA
CASSELRNYGYTF
TGTGCCAGCAGTGAGCTCAGGAACTATGGCTACACCTTC
>TRBJ2-3|TRBD2|TRBV4-3|NA
CASSAASGRLTDTQYF
TGCGCCAGCAGCGCAGCTAGCGGGAGGCTCACAGATACGCAGTATTTT
>TRBJ1-6|TRBD1|TRBV3-1/TRBV3-2|NA
CASSREPQGDVYSPLHF
TGTGCCAGCAGCCGTGAACCCCAGGGGGACGTATATTCACCCCTCCACTTT
>TRBJ2-7|NA|TRBV5-1|NA
CASSLVAGGTYEQYF
TGCGCCAGCAGCTTGGTCGCAGGGGGGACCTACGAGCAGTACTTC